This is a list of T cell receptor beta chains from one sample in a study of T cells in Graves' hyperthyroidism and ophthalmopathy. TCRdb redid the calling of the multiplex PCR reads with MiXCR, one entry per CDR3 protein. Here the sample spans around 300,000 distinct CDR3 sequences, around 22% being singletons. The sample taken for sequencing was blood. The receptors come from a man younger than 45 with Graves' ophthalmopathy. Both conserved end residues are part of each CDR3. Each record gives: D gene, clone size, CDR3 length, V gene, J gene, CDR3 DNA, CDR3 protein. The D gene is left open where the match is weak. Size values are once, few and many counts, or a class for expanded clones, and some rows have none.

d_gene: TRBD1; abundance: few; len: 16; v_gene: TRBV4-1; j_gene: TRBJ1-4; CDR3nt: TGCGCCAGCAGCCTGAGCCGACAGGGACTAAATGAAAAACTGTTTTTT; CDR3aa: CASSLSRQGLNEKLFF
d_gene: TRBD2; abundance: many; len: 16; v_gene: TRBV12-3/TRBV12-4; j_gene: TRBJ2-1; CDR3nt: TGTGCCAGCAGTCCCGGACTAGCGGGAGGTGTCAATGAGCAGTTCTTC; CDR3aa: CASSPGLAGGVNEQFF
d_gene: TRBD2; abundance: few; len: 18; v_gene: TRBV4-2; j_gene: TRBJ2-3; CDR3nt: TGTGCCAGCAGCCAAGATTCGGTAGCGGGGGGCAGGGTGGATACGCAGTATTTT; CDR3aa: CASSQDSVAGGRVDTQYF
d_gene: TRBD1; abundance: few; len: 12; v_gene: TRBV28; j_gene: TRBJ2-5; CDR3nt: TGTGCCATCAGGGGGCGGGGAGAGACCCAGTACTTC; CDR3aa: CAIRGRGETQYF
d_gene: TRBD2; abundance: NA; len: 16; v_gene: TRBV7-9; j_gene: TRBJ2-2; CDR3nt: TGTGCCAGCAGCTCTACAGGACTAGTATTGCCCGGGGAGCTGTTTTTT; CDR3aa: CASSSTGLVLPGELFF
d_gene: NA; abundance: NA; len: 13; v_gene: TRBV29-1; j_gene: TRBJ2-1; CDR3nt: TGCAGCGTTCCAGGGGGGATAGATAATGAGCAGTTCTTC; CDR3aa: CSVPGGIDNEQFF
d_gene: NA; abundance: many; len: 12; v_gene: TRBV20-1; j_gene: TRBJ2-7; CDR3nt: TGCAGTGCTGAGGGTCAAGCCTACGAGCAGTACTTC; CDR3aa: CSAEGQAYEQYF
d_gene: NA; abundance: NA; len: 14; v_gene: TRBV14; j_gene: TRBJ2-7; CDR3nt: TGTGCCAGCAGCCACCCATACAGCTCCTACGAGCAGTACTTC; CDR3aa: CASSHPYSSYEQYF
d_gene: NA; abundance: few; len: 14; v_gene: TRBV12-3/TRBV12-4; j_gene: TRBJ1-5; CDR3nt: TGTGCCAGCAGTTTAGGTAGTGTGGTTCAGCCCCAGCATTTT; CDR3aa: CASSLGSVVQPQHF
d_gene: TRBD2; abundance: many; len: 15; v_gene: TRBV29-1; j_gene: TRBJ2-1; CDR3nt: TGCAGCGTCCGGACTAGCGTGGTTCGTGATGGTGAGCAGTTCTTC; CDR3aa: CSVRTSVVRDGEQFF
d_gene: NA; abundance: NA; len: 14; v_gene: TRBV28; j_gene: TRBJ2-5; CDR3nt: TGTGCCAGCAGTCTACTCACTCTGAAGGAGACCCAGTACTTC; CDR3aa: CASSLLTLKETQYF
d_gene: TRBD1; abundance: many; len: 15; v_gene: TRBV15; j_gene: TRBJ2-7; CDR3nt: TGTGCCACCAGCAGAGATCCGACAGGGGGCTACGAGCAGTACTTC; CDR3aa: CATSRDPTGGYEQYF
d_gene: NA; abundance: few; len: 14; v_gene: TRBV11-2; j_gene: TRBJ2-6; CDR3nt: TGTGCCAGCAGCGCCTACTCTGGGGCCAACGTCCTGACTTTC; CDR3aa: CASSAYSGANVLTF
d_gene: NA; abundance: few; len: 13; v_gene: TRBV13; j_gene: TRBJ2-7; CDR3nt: TGTGCCAGCAGCTTAGTACACTCCTACGAGCAGTACTTC; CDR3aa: CASSLVHSYEQYF
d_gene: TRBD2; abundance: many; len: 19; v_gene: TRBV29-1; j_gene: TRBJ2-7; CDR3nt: TGCAGCGCCCGTCCGTTTACTAAAGTGCGACTAGCGAACCACTACGAGCAGTACTTC; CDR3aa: CSARPFTKVRLANHYEQYF
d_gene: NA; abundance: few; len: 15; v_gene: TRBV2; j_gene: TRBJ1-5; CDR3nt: TGTGCCAGCAGGGGGGGGGGCGGGGGCAATCAGCCCCAGCATTTT; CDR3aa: CASRGGGGGNQPQHF
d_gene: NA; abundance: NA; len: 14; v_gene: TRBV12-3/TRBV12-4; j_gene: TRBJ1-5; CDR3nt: TGTGCCAGCACCATGGACAGTTTCAATCAGCCCCAGCATTTT; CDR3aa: CASTMDSFNQPQHF
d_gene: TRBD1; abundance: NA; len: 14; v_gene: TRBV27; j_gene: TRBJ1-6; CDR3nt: TGTGCCAGCAGGGGGACAGGGCATAATTCACCCCTCCACTTT; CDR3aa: CASRGTGHNSPLHF
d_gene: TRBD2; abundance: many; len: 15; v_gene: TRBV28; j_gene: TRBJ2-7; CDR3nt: TGTGCCAGCAGTCTAGCGGGACACCTAACCTACGAGCAGTACTTC; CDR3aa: CASSLAGHLTYEQYF
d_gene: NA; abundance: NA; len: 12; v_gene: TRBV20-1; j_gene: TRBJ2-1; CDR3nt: TGCAGTGTAACTATCGAAAACAATGAGCAGTTCTTC; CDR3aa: CSVTIENNEQFF
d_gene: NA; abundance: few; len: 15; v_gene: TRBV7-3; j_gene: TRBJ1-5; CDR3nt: TGTGCCAGCAGCTTACATTCCCGTAGCAATCAGCCCCAGCATTTT; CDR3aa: CASSLHSRSNQPQHF
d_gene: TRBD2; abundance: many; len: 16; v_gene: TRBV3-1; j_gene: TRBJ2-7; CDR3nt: TGTGCCAGCAGCCAAGGATACGGCGGGAGGGCCGATGAGCAGTACTTC; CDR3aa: CASSQGYGGRADEQYF
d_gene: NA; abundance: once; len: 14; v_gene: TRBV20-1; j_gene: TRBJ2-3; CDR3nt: TGCAGTGCACCGGCCCGCGCCCACACAGATACGCAGTATTTT; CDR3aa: CSAPARAHTDTQYF
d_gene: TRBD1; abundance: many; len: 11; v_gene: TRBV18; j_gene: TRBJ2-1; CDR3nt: TGTGCCAGCTCACCGGGACAGAAGCAGTTCTTC; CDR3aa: CASSPGQKQFF
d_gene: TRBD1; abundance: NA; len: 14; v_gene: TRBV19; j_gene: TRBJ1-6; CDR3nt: TGTGCCAGTAAGGAGGGACAGGGAGGGTCACCCCTCCACTTT; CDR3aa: CASKEGQGGSPLHF
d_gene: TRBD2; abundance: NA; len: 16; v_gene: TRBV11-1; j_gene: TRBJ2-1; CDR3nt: TGTGCCAGCAGCTCCACAGGGACTAGCGGGAGGACTGAGCAGTTCTTC; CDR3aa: CASSSTGTSGRTEQFF
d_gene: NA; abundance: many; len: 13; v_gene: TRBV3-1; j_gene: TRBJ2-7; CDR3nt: TGTGCCAGCAGCCTCAGGGAGCGGAACGAGCAGTACTTC; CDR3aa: CASSLRERNEQYF
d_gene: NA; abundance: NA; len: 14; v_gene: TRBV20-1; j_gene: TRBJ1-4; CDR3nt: TGCAGTGCTAGAGTTTACACCACTAATGAAAAACTGTTTTTT; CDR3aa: CSARVYTTNEKLFF
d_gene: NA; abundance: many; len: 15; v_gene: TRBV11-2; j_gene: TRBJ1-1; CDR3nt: TGTGCCAGCAGCTTAGTGGGCAGGGGTACCACTGAAGCTTTCTTT; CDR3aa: CASSLVGRGTTEAFF
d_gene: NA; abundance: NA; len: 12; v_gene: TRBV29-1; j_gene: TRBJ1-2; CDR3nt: TGCAGCGTGAAACAGGGTAACTATGGCTACACCTTC; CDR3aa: CSVKQGNYGYTF
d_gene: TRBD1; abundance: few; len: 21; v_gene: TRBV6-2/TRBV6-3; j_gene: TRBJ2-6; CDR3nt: TGTGCCAGCAATTCCCTCCACCCGGGACAGGGCCTAATCTCTGGGGCCAACGTCCTGACTTTC; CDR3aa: CASNSLHPGQGLISGANVLTF
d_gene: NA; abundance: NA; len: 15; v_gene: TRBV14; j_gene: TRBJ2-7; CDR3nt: TGTGCCAGCAGCCAAATGTGGCGGGACCCCTACGAGCAGTACTTC; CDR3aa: CASSQMWRDPYEQYF
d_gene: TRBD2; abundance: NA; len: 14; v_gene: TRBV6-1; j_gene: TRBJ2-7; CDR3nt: TGTGCCAGCAGCCGCCGACTAGCGAGCTACGAGCAGTACTTC; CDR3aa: CASSRRLASYEQYF
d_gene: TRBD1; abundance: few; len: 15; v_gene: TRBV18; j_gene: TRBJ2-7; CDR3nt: TGTGCCAGCTCACCGCAAGGGACAGGGCACTACGAGCAGTACTTC; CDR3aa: CASSPQGTGHYEQYF
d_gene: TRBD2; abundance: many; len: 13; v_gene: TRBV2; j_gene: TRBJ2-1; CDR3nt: TGTGCCAGCACCAAGCGGGAGGGGAGTGAGCAGTTCTTC; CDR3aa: CASTKREGSEQFF
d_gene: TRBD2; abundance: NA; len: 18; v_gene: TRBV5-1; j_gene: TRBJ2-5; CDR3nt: TGCGCCAGCAGCTTCCTGACCGGGACTAGCGGGAGTGGAGAGACCCAGTGCTTC; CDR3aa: CASSFLTGTSGSGETQCF
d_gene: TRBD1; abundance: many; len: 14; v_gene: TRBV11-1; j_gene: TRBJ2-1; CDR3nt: TGTGCCAGCAGCCCTCGGACAGGGAAGTCTGAGCAGTTCTTC; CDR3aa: CASSPRTGKSEQFF
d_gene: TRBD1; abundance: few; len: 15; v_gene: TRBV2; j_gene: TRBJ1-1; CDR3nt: TGTGCCAGCATCTACGGACAGGGGACGGGCACTGAAGCTTTCTTT; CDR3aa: CASIYGQGTGTEAFF
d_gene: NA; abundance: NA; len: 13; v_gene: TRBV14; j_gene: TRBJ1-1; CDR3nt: TGTGCCAGCAGCCTATGGGACGCGGGGGGAGCTTTCTTT; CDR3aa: CASSLWDAGGAFF
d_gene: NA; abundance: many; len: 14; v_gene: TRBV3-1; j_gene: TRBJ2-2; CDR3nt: TGTGCCAGCAGGCGGGACAGTAACACCGGGGAGCTGTTTTTT; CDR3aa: CASRRDSNTGELFF